This TCR beta chain derives from a study of cytomegalovirus exposure and HLA in healthy donors. The germline V gene has CDR1 SGHVS and CDR2 FQNEAQ. The CDR3 length is 15 residues. The J segment lost 5 bases and the V segment lost 1 base, leaving 5 bases of the junction unmatched. This PCR relied on a set of 60 Vbeta primers and 13 Jbeta primers. The method was immunoSEQ multiplex PCR; TCRdb's version includes in-frame clones alone and lacks a portion of them. The data show roughly 190,000 clones, with around 82% seen just once and around 2% held by the top ten. The chain combines TRBV7-8 with TRBJ2-5, with TRBD2 matching 9 bases. This TCR was recovered from a man aged 18-30 years in good health and CMV-seronegative. The sequencing sample was made of PBMCs. CDR3 nucleotides: TGTGCCAGCAGCTTAGGCCTAGCGGGACGGGAGACCCAGTACTTC. Protein product: CASSLGLAGRETQYF.